The 21 T cell receptor beta chains in this list originate from one sample, sequenced in a study of blood T cell repertoires in COVID-19. Produced via immunoSEQ multiplex PCR; TCRdb's table is partial and in-frame only. The sample yields roughly 240,000 clones, around 87% seen once. Sequenced sample: peripheral blood. Receptor source: a woman aged 30 to 39 who had recovered from COVID-19.

This clone showed up just a few times. This chain uses TRBV9 with TRBJ2-2; TRBD2 aligns across 8 bases. The ends lost 0 bases at V and 2 bases at J; junction bases unmatched: 9. CDR1 is SGDLS, CDR2 YYNGEE, per germline. The CDR3 is 18 amino acids. Written as DNA, the CDR3 is TGTGCCAGCAGCGTAGGATCCAGCGGGGGCCCTAACACCGGGGAGCTGTTTTTT. This translates into CASSVGSSGGPNTGELFF.

This clone turned up a few times. The J gene is TRBJ2-7, the V gene TRBV30; no reliable D call. There are 15 residues in the CDR3. V lost 2 bases and J lost 4, with 18 bases in between. CDR1 GTSNPN and CDR2 SVGIG come from the germline V gene (reference sequence). The CDR3 DNA reads TGTGCCTGGAGTCTCCCGACGACACACCGGTACGAGCAGTACTTC. Amino acids: CAWSLPTTHRYEQYF.

The gene calls are TRBV9 and TRBJ1-1; D not certain. This CDR3 has 14 amino acids. The V end lost 2 bases, the J end lost 0 bases, and 8 bases lay between the germline ends. Germline V gives CDR1 SGDLS, CDR2 YYNGEE. The CDR3 here is CASSVARVNTEAFF. In nucleotides, the CDR3 is TGTGCCAGCAGCGTCGCAAGAGTGAACACTGAAGCTTTCTTT.

V usage is TRBV9 and J usage is TRBJ2-3; 7 bases match TRBD2. Looked up from germline, CDR1 is SGDLS and CDR2 is YYNGEE. V shed 4 bases, J shed 1 base, and the junction held 12 bases outside the gene matches. CDR3 length: 17 residues. The CDR3 sequence: CASSLLGGGGRTDTQYF. In nucleotides, the CDR3 is TGTGCCAGCAGCCTCCTTGGAGGCGGGGGTCGCACAGATACGCAGTATTTT.

CDR3 protein: CASSRGDTQYF. CDR3 DNA: TGTGCCAGCAGTAGGGGAGATACGCAGTATTTT. The chain carries TRBV12-3 or TRBV12-4 and TRBJ2-3; tentatively, D is TRBD1 (5 bases). The CDR3 extends over 11 amino acids. V lost 5 bases to trimming and J lost 5 bases, with 5 bases between them.

The CDR3 sequence is CASNWAERGNTEAFF. In DNA, the CDR3 is TGCGCCAGCAATTGGGCAGAACGGGGGAACACTGAAGCTTTCTTT. This sequence joins TRBV5-1 and TRBJ1-1, with D unresolved. V lost 6 bases to trimming and J lost 1 base, with 16 bases between them. The V gene's germline CDR1 is SGHRS and CDR2 YFSETQ. The length of the CDR3 is 15 residues.

J is TRBJ1-3 and V is TRBV5-1, with D unclear. This CDR3 has 14 amino acids. Germline V gene sequence: CDR1 SGHRS, CDR2 YFSETQ. The CDR3: CASRQQNSGNTIYF. In DNA, the CDR3 is TGCGCGAGCCGACAACAGAACTCTGGAAACACCATATATTTT.

CDR3 bases: TGCGCCAGCAGCGGTTGGGACAGATCCGCCGGAAACACCATATATTTT. Its protein is CASSGWDRSAGNTIYF. This rearrangement joins TRBV4-1 to TRBJ1-3; 7 bases are a match to TRBD1. The CDR3 has 16 residues. V dropped 5 bases and J dropped 4; count of bases not matched to a gene: 11. Looked up from germline, CDR1 is MGHRA and CDR2 is YSYEKL.

The chain joins TRBV15 to TRBJ1-4; 9 positions agree with TRBD1. This CDR3 comprises 13 residues. Germline assignment: CDR1 LNHNV and CDR2 YYDKDF (reference sequence). With 2 bases clipped from V and 12 bases from J, the junction kept 4 bases outside the gene matches. The CDR3: CATSRNTGGELFF. The CDR3 bases are TGTGCCACCAGCAGAAACACAGGGGGCGAACTGTTTTTT.

The V call is TRBV9, the J call TRBJ2-1, with a tentative D call TRBD2 (5 bases). The CDR3 extends over 14 amino acids. V dropped 0 bases and J dropped 7 bases, with 11 bases sitting between them. CDR1 and CDR2 from the germline V gene are SGDLS and YYNGEE. CDR3 DNA sequence: TGTGCCAGCAGCGTAGCCCCCCGCGGGAATGAGCAGTTCTTC. This encodes CASSVAPRGNEQFF.

V usage is TRBV5-1 and J usage is TRBJ2-1, with 9 bases that match TRBD1. Germline CDR1 reads SGHRS; CDR2 reads YFSETQ. After removal of 3 bases from V and 0 bases from J, the junction contained 1 base not matched to a gene. This CDR3 region has 15 residues. CDR3 coding DNA: TGCGCCAGCAGCTGGACAGGGGCCTCCTACAATGAGCAGTTCTTC. It codes for CASSWTGASYNEQFF.

The genes are TRBV7-9 and TRBJ1-1; D perhaps matches TRBD1 (5 bases). V was clipped by 4 bases and J by 8 bases, with 11 bases between them. Germline V gene sequence: CDR1 SEHNR, CDR2 FQNEAQ (reference sequence). CDR3 size: 12 residues. The CDR3 region has the DNA TGTGCCAGCAGCTCCGACAGCCCCGAAGCTTTCTTT. Translated: CASSSDSPEAFF.

The sample holds a few counts of this clone. J is TRBJ2-3 and V is TRBV11-1; D might be TRBD2 (5 bases). Germline CDR1 is SGHAT and CDR2 is FQDESV (reference sequence). The CDR3 contains 14 residues. The V and J ends lost 2 bases and 6 bases respectively, with 12 bases between them. The DNA for the CDR3 is TGTGCCAGCAGCTTATGGGCCGGGGTGGATACGCAGTATTTT. Translation: CASSLWAGVDTQYF.

This chain connects TRBV6-5 to TRBJ1-1, with D possibly matching TRBD1 (6 bases). The CDR3 has 12 amino acids. V was pared by 5 bases and J by 5 bases, with 9 bases between. Germline V CDR1 and CDR2: MNHEY, SVGAGI. The CDR3 sequence is CASSKQGTEAFF. The CDR3 nucleotides read TGTGCCAGCAGTAAACAGGGTACTGAAGCTTTCTTT.

The chain carries TRBV2 and TRBJ1-5; possible D gene TRBD1, 5 bases. The V end lost 8 bases, the J end lost 0 bases, and 11 bases lay between the germline ends. Germline values: CDR1 SNHLY, CDR2 FYNNEI. This CDR3 has 14 amino acids. The CDR3 DNA reads as TGTGCCAGCGCAGGGACTTATAGCAATCAGCCCCAGCATTTT. As protein: CASAGTYSNQPQHF.

The genes are TRBV9 and TRBJ2-3; D not resolved. V lost 2 bases and J 4 bases, leaving 17 bases between the germline ends. CDR3 length: 16 residues. Germline V gives CDR1 SGDLS, CDR2 YYNGEE. CDR3 loop: CASSVFSPHMADTQYF. The CDR3 nucleotides are TGTGCCAGCAGCGTCTTTTCACCTCACATGGCAGATACGCAGTATTTT.

This rearrangement joins TRBV18 to TRBJ2-5; TRBD1 agrees at 10 bases. With V trimmed by 5 bases and J by 1 base, 7 bases remained unmatched. This CDR3 region has 16 residues. Per germline, CDR1 KGHSH and CDR2 LQKENI. CDR3 DNA: TGTGCCAGCTCATATTCCGGGACAGGGGCCCAAGAGACCCAGTACTTC. Protein: CASSYSGTGAQETQYF.

This sequence joins TRBV27 and TRBJ1-1; TRBD1 matches 8 bases. After removal of 2 bases from V and 1 base from J, the junction contained 0 bases not matched to a gene. This CDR3 comprises 14 residues. Germline V gene sequence: CDR1 MNHEY, CDR2 SMNVEV (reference sequence). The CDR3 coding sequence is TGTGCCAGCAGTTTAACAGGGGGGAACACTGAAGCTTTCTTT. Protein sequence: CASSLTGGNTEAFF.

The rearrangement joins TRBV7-2 to TRBJ1-2; no definite D call. CDR1 and CDR2 (germline): SGHTA, FQGNSA. The CDR3 contains 13 residues. V lost 1 base and J lost 10, with 13 bases in between. The CDR3 loop reads CASSLDSPSDYTF. The CDR3 bases are TGTGCCAGCAGCTTAGACTCCCCCAGCGACTACACCTTC.

This clone was seen a single time. V usage is TRBV21-1 and J usage is TRBJ2-7; the table's D gene call, TRBD2, was not cross checked with the DNA. TRBV21-1 is a pseudogene locus. The CDR3 runs to 16 residues. The CDR3 DNA follows: TGTGCCAGCAGCAAGCGGACCAGGCCGTTCGGACTGGAGCAGTACTTC. It codes for CASSKRTRPFGLEQYF.

V usage is TRBV9 and J usage is TRBJ1-2; weak D call: TRBD1 (5 bases). V gave up 2 bases and J gave up 5 bases, with 16 bases separating them. Germline assignment: CDR1 SGDLS and CDR2 YYNGEE. The CDR3 spans 15 residues. CDR3 DNA: TGTGCCAGCAGCGTGAGCGGGGCCCTCACTTATGGCTACACCTTC. Amino acid sequence: CASSVSGALTYGYTF. The whole variable domain, remainder taken from reference TRBV9 and TRBJ1-2, is DSGVTQTPKHLITATGQRVTLRCSPRSGDLSVYWYQQSLDQGLQFLIQYYNGEERAKGNILERFSAQQFPDLHSELNLSSLELGDSALYFCASSVSGALTYGYTFGSGTRLTVV.